The entry below describes one T cell receptor beta chain. This sample was taken from a study of blood T cell repertoires in COVID-19. Repertoires were generated with immunoSEQ multiplex PCR, while TCRdb's copy carries only in-frame clones and drops some. The repertoire holds about 170,000 clones, with 85% as singletons. The sequenced material came from peripheral blood. The source is a woman aged 80 or over with COVID-19, enrolled during active disease.

CDR3 residues: CASSSTLPPPTDTYGYTF. CDR3 sequence (DNA): TGTGCCAGCAGCTCCACACTCCCCCCTCCGACGGACACCTATGGCTACACCTTC. The chain is built from TRBV28 and TRBJ1-2, with D perhaps TRBD1 (5 bases). Trimming removed 6 bases at V and 4 bases at J, with 27 bases between. Germline V gene sequence: CDR1 MDHEN, CDR2 SYDVKM. The CDR3 has 18 residues.